This is a list of T cell receptor beta chains from one sample in a study of blood T cell repertoires in COVID-19. Generated by immunoSEQ multiplex PCR, the TCRdb table keeps only in-frame clones and is missing some. The table records tens of thousands of clones, 70% to 90% of them present only once. The sample consisted of peripheral blood. These TCRs come from a man aged 60-69 years with acute or convalescent COVID-19. Both conserved end residues are part of each CDR3.

j_call v_call cdr3_aa
TRBJ1-4 TRBV4-2 CASSPPGEKLFF
TRBJ2-1 TRBV10-1 CATGQGSYNEQFF
TRBJ2-1 TRBV3-1/TRBV3-2 CASSPGENEQFF
TRBJ2-1 TRBV5-1 CASSLGSGNNEQFF
TRBJ1-4 TRBV9 CASSVGGVGEKLFF
TRBJ2-1 TRBV7-3 CASSPGTDNEQFF
TRBJ2-7 TRBV9 CASSPGQGLSYEQYF
TRBJ2-5 TRBV2 CASRGSQETQYF
TRBJ2-7 TRBV6-5 CASSYKTGYEQYF
TRBJ2-1 TRBV18 CASSPGTVYEQFF
TRBJ2-1 TRBV10-2 CASSDPGGQGAYNEQFF
TRBJ1-2 TRBV10-2 CASSGIIPGSPPGYTF
TRBJ2-7 TRBV7-6 CASSLADSPPSYEQYF
TRBJ1-2 TRBV30 CAGQRTATNYGYTF
TRBJ2-1 TRBV6-2/TRBV6-3 CASSYGGEFNEQFF
TRBJ2-6 TRBV6-1 CASSEFGGAGANVLTF
TRBJ2-5 TRBV24-1 CATMEATVGQETQYF
TRBJ1-4 TRBV12-1 CASSWGGQGATNEKLFF
TRBJ1-5 TRBV7-8 CASSYYTAETNKPQHF
TRBJ2-5 TRBV5-1 CASSLFEGETQYF
TRBJ2-2 TRBV4-1 CASSQRMGRELFF
TRBJ1-1 TRBV2 CASSPRTGAGTEAFF
TRBJ1-5 TRBV5-1 CASSLLGQGGQPQHF
TRBJ2-2 TRBV9 CASSVDWALTGELFF
TRBJ1-3 TRBV10-3 CAISETGNTIYF
TRBJ1-2 TRBV14 CASSQDYRWDYGYTF
TRBJ1-2 TRBV10-3 CAISSGTSASF
TRBJ1-1 TRBV2 CASTEGLGGGKAFF
TRBJ1-1 TRBV27 CASSLGGSGTEAFF
TRBJ1-2 TRBV6-5 CASTQDRGQGYTF
TRBJ2-6 TRBV4-2 CASSHRSGANVLTF
TRBJ2-6 TRBV2 CASSEGGTGANVLTF
TRBJ1-1 TRBV7-9 CASSAGQGAEAFF
TRBJ2-5 TRBV9 CASSGNSGGLQETQYF
TRBJ2-7 TRBV9 CASSVGSGDEQYF
TRBJ1-1 TRBV15 CATSSQGQGAEAFF
TRBJ2-3 TRBV7-7 CASSPGLARTDTQYF
TRBJ2-2 TRBV4-3 CASSQDTLAGNTGELFF